Each of the 25 T cell receptor beta chains below was sequenced from the same sample in a study of blood T cell repertoires in COVID-19. The data were produced by immunoSEQ multiplex PCR, yet TCRdb's version contains in-frame clones alone and is incomplete. This sample has 130,000 to 150,000 clones, with about 87% found just once. The sequenced sample consisted of peripheral blood. The receptors stem from a woman in her forties or fifties with acute or convalescent COVID-19.

The chain couples TRBV19 to TRBJ1-2; 9 nucleotides align to TRBD1. Trimming took 5 bases from V and 8 from J; bases not matched to a gene: 9. The CDR3 loop spans 14 amino acids. Germline CDR1 LNHDA, CDR2 SQIVND (reference sequence). The CDR3 nucleotides are TGTGCCAGTAGTGTACAGGGGGCGACTTCGGGCTACACCTTC. It encodes CASSVQGATSGYTF.

This sequence joins TRBV6-6 and TRBJ2-1; weak D call: TRBD2 (5 bases). CDR3 length equals 16 residues. Germline V gene lookup returns CDR1 MNHNY and CDR2 SVGAGI (reference sequence). The V end lost 2 bases, the J end lost 2 bases, and 13 bases lay between the germline ends. CDR3 loop: CASSYKIGLPYNEQFF. As DNA, the CDR3 is TGTGCCAGCAGTTACAAGATAGGACTCCCCTACAATGAGCAGTTCTTC.

This clone was seen just once. The chain joins TRBV6-5 to TRBJ1-3; 7 positions agree with TRBD1. Germline trimming cut 8 bases from V and 1 base from J; bases unmatched to any gene: 8. Germline CDR1 and CDR2: MNHEY and SVGAGI. The CDR3 runs 15 residues. The CDR3 bases are TGTGCCAGCCAAGGGGGCCCCAATTCTGGAAACACCATATATTTT. Protein product: CASQGGPNSGNTIYF.

As for this clone: Other DNA sequences within the sample encode an identical CDR3. J is TRBJ2-3 and V is TRBV3-1 (or the pseudogene TRBV3-2), with D possibly matching TRBD1 (5 bases). Germline values: CDR1 LGHDT, CDR2 YNNKEL (reference sequence). This CDR3 is 14 amino acids long. V shed 1 base and J shed 1 base, with 6 bases lying between them. The CDR3 loop reads CASSQGGGTDTQYF. CDR3 nucleotides: TGTGCCAGCAGCCAAGGGGGCGGCACAGATACGCAGTATTTT.

This clone was recorded once. The chain combines TRBV3-1 (or the pseudogene TRBV3-2) with TRBJ2-7; tentative D call: TRBD2 (5 bases). The CDR3 is 17 residues long. Germline CDR1 LGHDT, CDR2 YNNKEL (reference sequence). V dropped 1 base and J dropped 0 bases, with 16 bases sitting between them. This chain's CDR3 is CASSQAQLRVGSYEQYF. The CDR3 region has the DNA TGTGCCAGCAGCCAAGCGCAACTGAGGGTAGGCTCCTACGAGCAGTACTTC.

The V gene is TRBV7-2, the J gene TRBJ1-1, with D tentatively TRBD1 (6 bases). The CDR3 covers 15 residues. V was trimmed by 1 base and J by 0 bases, leaving 9 bases between them. In germline, CDR1 is SGHTA, CDR2 FQGNSA. CDR3 in amino acids: CASSLDGDMNTEAFF. In DNA form, the CDR3 reads TGTGCCAGCAGCTTAGACGGGGACATGAACACTGAAGCTTTCTTT.

The gene calls are TRBV5-6 and TRBJ1-4; D not resolved. V lost 0 bases and J lost 8, with 14 bases in between. From germline, CDR1 is SGHDT and CDR2 YYEEEE. The CDR3 runs 15 residues. The CDR3, as DNA: TGTGCCAGCAGCTTGGCCTTAGATAGAAACGAAAAACTGTTTTTT. Its translation: CASSLALDRNEKLFF.

This clone was detected once. J is TRBJ2-3 and V is TRBV4-1; tentatively, D is TRBD2 (5 bases). The CDR3 runs 16 residues. From germline, CDR1 is MGHRA and CDR2 YSYEKL. V dropped 1 base and J dropped 4 bases, with 15 bases sitting between them. The CDR3 DNA reads as TGCGCCAGCAGCCAAGTATCCGGGGTCGGGTCAGATACGCAGTATTTT. This sequence encodes CASSQVSGVGSDTQYF.

This clone was seen a single time. The genes are TRBV28 and TRBJ2-7; the D gene is possibly TRBD1 (7 bases). The germline V gene encodes CDR1 MDHEN and CDR2 SYDVKM. V lost 4 bases, J lost 7 bases, and 20 bases lay in between. The CDR3 loop spans 15 amino acids. CDR3 amino acids: CASSSTGERAGEQYF. The CDR3 region has the DNA TGTGCCAGCAGTTCCACAGGGGAAAGGGCGGGAGAGCAGTACTTC.

The J gene is TRBJ2-6, the V gene TRBV5-4, with D hard to call. Trimming cost V 5 bases and J 0 bases, with 15 bases left between them. This CDR3 contains 17 residues. The V gene's germline CDR1 is SGHNT and CDR2 YYREEE (reference sequence). CDR3 amino acids: CASRLIQASSGANVLTF. In nucleotides, the CDR3 is TGTGCCAGCAGGTTGATCCAGGCAAGCTCTGGGGCCAACGTCCTGACTTTC.

This chain connects TRBV6-4 to TRBJ2-7; perhaps TRBD2 as D (6 bases). The V end lost 2 bases, the J end lost 4 bases, and 21 bases lay between the germline ends. This CDR3 is built from 17 residues. The germline gives CDR1 MRHNA, CDR2 SNTAGT. The CDR3 nucleotides read TGTGCCAGCAGTGACGGGATGGCTAGGGCGGGGAGGTACGAGCAGTACTTC. Encoded protein: CASSDGMARAGRYEQYF.

This chain connects TRBV7-2 to TRBJ2-7, with 8 bases matching TRBD2. Germline V gene data show CDR1 as SGHTA and CDR2 as FQGNSA. The CDR3 contains 15 residues. With 5 bases clipped from V and 6 bases from J, the junction kept 12 bases outside the gene matches. CDR3 nucleotide sequence: TGTGCCAGCAGCACCCGGGGGGGCTTCGTTCCCGAGCAGTACTTC. As protein: CASSTRGGFVPEQYF. The full variable domain, its missing parts supplied by reference TRBV7-2 and TRBJ2-7, is GAGVSQSPSNKVTEKGKDVELRCDPISGHTALYWYRQSLGQGLEFLIYFQGNSAPDKSGLPSDRFSAERTGGSVSTLTIQRTQQEDSAVYLCASSTRGGFVPEQYFGPGTRLTVT.

This sequence joins TRBV19 and TRBJ1-1, with D unclear. Trimming removed 7 bases at V and 1 base at J, with 4 bases between. The CDR3 covers 11 residues. Germline V gene sequence: CDR1 LNHDA, CDR2 SQIVND (reference sequence). This CDR3 is CASTPNTEAFF. CDR3 DNA sequence: TGTGCCAGTACTCCGAACACTGAAGCTTTCTTT.

The rearrangement links TRBV5-8 to TRBJ2-3, with D uncertain. The CDR3 loop spans 14 amino acids. Germline V lookup: CDR1 SGHTS, CDR2 YDEGEE. Trimming cost V 2 bases and J 6 bases, with 13 bases left between them. CDR3 sequence: CASSFAGSGDTQYF. CDR3 sequence (DNA): TGTGCCAGCAGCTTCGCTGGCTCAGGCGATACGCAGTATTTT.

The V call is TRBV20-1, the J call TRBJ2-3, with 10 nucleotides matching TRBD2. CDR3 length: 15 amino acids. CDR1 and CDR2 from the germline V gene are DFQATT and SNEGSKA (reference sequence). With 3 bases clipped from V and 6 bases from J, the junction kept 9 bases outside the gene matches. CDR3 nucleotides: TGCAGTGCTAGTGAGCGGCTAGCGGGAGTTGATACGCAGTATTTT. As protein: CSASERLAGVDTQYF.

This rearrangement joins TRBV20-1 to TRBJ2-6; perhaps TRBD1 as D (6 bases). The CDR3 contains 16 residues. The V and J ends lost 3 bases and 0 bases respectively, with 12 bases between them. Per the germline V gene, CDR1 is DFQATT and CDR2 is SNEGSKA (reference sequence). The CDR3 is CSASADRSSGANVLTF. CDR3 DNA sequence: TGCAGTGCTAGTGCTGACAGGTCCTCTGGGGCCAACGTCCTGACTTTC.

The V gene is TRBV6-5, the J gene TRBJ1-1, with 8 positions matching TRBD1. V was pared by 9 bases and J by 6 bases, with 12 bases of the junction left unmatched. CDR3 length equals 14 residues. Germline V gives CDR1 MNHEY, CDR2 SVGAGI. As DNA, the CDR3 is TGTGCCAGTAGAACAGGACAGGGACTCCCTGAAGCTTTCTTT. It codes for CASRTGQGLPEAFF.

V gene TRBV27 combines with J gene TRBJ1-4, with D unresolved. V shed 5 bases and J shed 7 bases, with 14 bases lying between them. Germline V gives CDR1 MNHEY, CDR2 SMNVEV (reference sequence). CDR3 length: 14 amino acids. The CDR3 DNA is TGTGCCAGCAGTCCATTGATGAGAGGTGAAAAACTGTTTTTT. Translation gives CASSPLMRGEKLFF.

The rearrangement uses TRBV30 and TRBJ2-4; 10 positions agree with TRBD1. V shed 4 bases and J 6 bases; nucleotides not matched to a gene: 6. Looked up from germline, CDR1 is GTSNPN and CDR2 is SVGIG (reference sequence). CDR3 length: 14 residues. CDR3 in amino acids: CAWNRGQGLNIQYF. CDR3 DNA: TGTGCCTGGAATAGGGGACAGGGGTTAAACATTCAGTACTTC.

The CDR3 is CASSPGTATYNREQFF. In nucleotides, the CDR3 is TGTGCCAGCAGCCCCGGGACTGCAACTTACAATCGAGAGCAGTTCTTC. The chain has TRBV4-2 and TRBJ2-1; tentative D call: TRBD2 (6 bases). With 4 bases removed from V and 10 bases from J, the gap between germline ends came to 23 bases. CDR1 is LGHNA, CDR2 YNFKEQ, per germline. The CDR3 sequence is 16 residues long.

This chain joins TRBV21-1 and TRBJ2-7; the D call in the table, TRBD2, was not verified against the DNA. TRBV21-1 is tagged as a pseudogene. The CDR3 totals 12 residues. The chain's CDR3 is CASSKGSDEQYF. In nucleotides, the CDR3 is TGTGCCAGCAGCAAAGGGAGCGACGAGCAGTACTTC.

This clone was detected only once. The V and J genes are TRBV14 and TRBJ2-7, with a possible D match to TRBD1 (5 bases). This CDR3 is 14 amino acids long. In germline, CDR1 is SGHDN, CDR2 FVKESK. Trimming cost V 3 bases and J 3 bases, with 12 bases left between them. CDR3 nucleotides: TGTGCCAGCAGCCACAAAGCACAGGACTACGAGCAGTACTTC. Translated, it gives CASSHKAQDYEQYF.

This clone has only a few counts. V usage is TRBV19 and J usage is TRBJ2-6; 9 positions agree with TRBD1. CDR3 size: 19 residues. V trimming: 5 bases; J trimming: 0 bases; junction bases outside the gene matches: 11. Per the germline V gene, CDR1 is LNHDA and CDR2 is SQIVND (reference sequence). The CDR3 DNA reads as TGTGCCAGTAGTGCCCTTTGGACAGGGGACAGCTCTGGGGCCAACGTCCTGACTTTC. Protein: CASSALWTGDSSGANVLTF.

The V call is TRBV5-5, the J call TRBJ1-6; TRBD1 is a possible D gene (6 bases). Trimming took off 0 bases at V and 10 bases at J, with 11 bases between the two ends. The CDR3 is 14 amino acids. The germline gives CDR1 SGHKS, CDR2 YYEKEE (reference sequence). The CDR3 spells CASSLAGGQSPLHF. Written as DNA, the CDR3 is TGTGCCAGCAGCTTGGCGGGGGGCCAATCACCCCTCCACTTT.

This clone appeared once. Other DNA sequences of this sample code for an identical CDR3. The gene calls are TRBV19 and TRBJ1-1, with D perhaps TRBD1 (5 bases). Germline V gives CDR1 LNHDA, CDR2 SQIVND (reference sequence). This CDR3 has 13 residues. Deletions cut 3 bases from V and 4 bases from J, with 9 bases between. The CDR3: CASSIQGSTEAFF. CDR3 nucleotides: TGTGCCAGTAGTATTCAGGGTAGCACTGAAGCTTTCTTT.